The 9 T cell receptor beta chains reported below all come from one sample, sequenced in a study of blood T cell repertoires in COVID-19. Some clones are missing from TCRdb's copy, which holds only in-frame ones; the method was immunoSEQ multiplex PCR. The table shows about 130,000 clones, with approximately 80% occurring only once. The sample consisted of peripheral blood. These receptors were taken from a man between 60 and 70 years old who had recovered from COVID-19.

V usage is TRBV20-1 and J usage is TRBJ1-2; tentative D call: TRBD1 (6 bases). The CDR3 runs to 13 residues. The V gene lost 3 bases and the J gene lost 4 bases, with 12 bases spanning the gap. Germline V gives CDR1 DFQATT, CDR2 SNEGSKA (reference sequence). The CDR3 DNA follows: TGCAGTGCTAGTCGACAGGCGGTCTATGGCTACACCTTC. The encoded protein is CSASRQAVYGYTF.

CDR3 protein: CASSLGGGSGANVLTF. CDR3 in DNA: TGTGCCAGCAGCTTGGGCGGGGGCTCTGGGGCCAACGTCCTGACTTTC. The chain uses TRBV5-4 and TRBJ2-6; 7 bases match TRBD2. Unmatched junction bases numbered 0, after V lost 0 bases and J lost 0 bases. The CDR3 sequence is 16 residues long. Germline-derived CDR1 and CDR2 are SGHNT and YYREEE (reference sequence).

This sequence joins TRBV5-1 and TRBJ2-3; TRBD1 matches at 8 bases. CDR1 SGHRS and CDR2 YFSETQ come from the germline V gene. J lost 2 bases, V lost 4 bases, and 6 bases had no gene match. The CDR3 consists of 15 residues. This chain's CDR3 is CASSTGQGPTDTQYF. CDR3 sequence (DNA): TGCGCCAGCAGCACCGGACAGGGCCCCACAGATACGCAGTATTTT.

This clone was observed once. The CDR3 DNA is TGTGCCAGCAGCGGACAGGGAGGATTGGCTTTCTTT. Protein sequence: CASSGQGGLAFF. This chain connects TRBV14 to TRBJ1-1; 8 bases agree with TRBD1. Germline loops: CDR1 SGHDN, CDR2 FVKESK. The CDR3 sequence is 12 residues long. The V segment lost 5 bases and the J segment 11 bases; nucleotides outside the gene matches: 7.

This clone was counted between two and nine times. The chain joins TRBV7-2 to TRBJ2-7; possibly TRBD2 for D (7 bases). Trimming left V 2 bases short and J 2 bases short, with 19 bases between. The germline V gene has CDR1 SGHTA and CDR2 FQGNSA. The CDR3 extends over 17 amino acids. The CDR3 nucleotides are TGTGCCAGCAGCTTAAGGGGGGGGGCTAGCGGACCCTACGAGCAGTACTTC. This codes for CASSLRGGASGPYEQYF.

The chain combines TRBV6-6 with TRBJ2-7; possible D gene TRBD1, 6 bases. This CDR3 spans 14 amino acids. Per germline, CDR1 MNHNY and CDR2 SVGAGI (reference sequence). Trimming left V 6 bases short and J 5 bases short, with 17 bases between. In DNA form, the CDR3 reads TGTGCCAGCAGCCCCTCAGGGGATTACCACGAGCAGTACTTC. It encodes CASSPSGDYHEQYF.

The CDR3 protein is CASSPQGTGINEKLFF. The CDR3 coding sequence is TGTGCCAGCAGCCCCCAGGGGACAGGGATTAATGAAAAACTGTTTTTT. The chain is built from TRBV9 and TRBJ1-4, with 9 positions matching TRBD1. With V trimmed by 4 bases and J by 4 bases, 8 bases remained unmatched. This CDR3 has 16 amino acids. Germline CDR1 and CDR2: SGDLS and YYNGEE.

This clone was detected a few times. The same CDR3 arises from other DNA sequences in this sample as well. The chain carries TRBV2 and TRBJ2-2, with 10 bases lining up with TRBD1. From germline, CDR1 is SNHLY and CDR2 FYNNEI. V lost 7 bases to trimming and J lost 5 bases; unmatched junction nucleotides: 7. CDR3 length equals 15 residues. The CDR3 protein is CASTPGQGRTGELFF. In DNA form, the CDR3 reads TGTGCCAGCACTCCGGGACAGGGGAGAACCGGGGAGCTGTTTTTT.

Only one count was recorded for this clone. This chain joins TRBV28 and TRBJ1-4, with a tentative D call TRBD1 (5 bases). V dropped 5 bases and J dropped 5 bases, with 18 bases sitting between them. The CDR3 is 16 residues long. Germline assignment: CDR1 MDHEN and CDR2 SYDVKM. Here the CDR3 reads CASSILRRGGNEKLFF. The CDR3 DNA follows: TGTGCCAGCAGTATTTTGAGGCGGGGGGGAAATGAAAAACTGTTTTTT.